The 5 T cell receptor beta chains below all came from one sample that was sequenced in a study of metastatic and nonmetastatic thyroid tumors. MiXCR re-clonotyped the PCR reads for TCRdb. In the table there are more than 25,000 clones, under 14% of which are singletons. There were no patients who had received any treatment before thyroid surgery. Sequences were obtained from blood. These receptors originate from a female donor with papillary thyroid cancer or a benign thyroid nodule (not recorded which). Some clones in this sample may be carry-over from other donors' samples.

The table lists this clone with many counts. A much bigger clone sits one base away, suggesting this may be a read error. Lacking the conserved final phenylalanine or tryptophan, this CDR3 likely reflects a read error. The gene calls are TRBV6-2 or TRBV6-3 and TRBJ2-1; D uncertain. CDR1 and CDR2 (germline): MNHEY, SVGEGT. V dropped 3 bases and J dropped 8 bases, with 8 bases sitting between them. The CDR3 length is 12 residues. CDR3 region: CASSYVAHEQFL. Here the CDR3 DNA reads TGTGCCAGCAGTTATGTAGCTCATGAGCAGTTCCTC.

This clone was detected many times. J is TRBJ1-2 and V is TRBV27, with 9 bases identical to TRBD1. The CDR3 runs to 16 residues. Germline assignment: CDR1 MNHEY and CDR2 SMNVEV (reference sequence). The V segment lost 6 bases and the J segment 8 bases; nucleotides outside the gene matches: 16. The CDR3 loop is CASSARPGQGVEGYTF. In DNA form, the CDR3 reads TGTGCCAGCAGCGCCCGACCGGGACAGGGAGTAGAGGGCTACACCTTC.

The rearrangement links TRBV5-1 to TRBJ2-3; D is ambiguous. The germline V and J ends were trimmed by 6 bases and 0 bases, with 11 bases remaining between them. Germline V gene sequence: CDR1 SGHRS, CDR2 YFSETQ. The CDR3 has 14 amino acids. CDR3 coding DNA: TGCGCCAGCATTCCTAGTGGGAGCACAGATACGCAGTATTTT. This sequence encodes CASIPSGSTDTQYF.

This clone is medium-sized by share. The chain employs TRBV28 and TRBJ2-3; D not certain. Looked up from germline, CDR1 is MDHEN and CDR2 is SYDVKM. This CDR3 has 14 residues. Trimming removed 5 bases from V and 6 bases from J, with 15 bases in between. CDR3 amino acids: CASSGTSPVDTQYF. In DNA, the CDR3 is TGTGCCAGCAGTGGAACCTCGCCGGTGGATACGCAGTATTTT.

This clone was detected ten times or more. V and J are TRBV10-3 and TRBJ2-3; 13 positions match TRBD2. The germline V gene encodes CDR1 ENHRY and CDR2 SYGVKD. This CDR3 is built from 17 residues. Trimming took 6 bases from V and 4 from J; bases not matched to a gene: 10. CDR3 sequence reads: CAISGTSGRAEADTQYF. CDR3 in DNA: TGTGCCATCAGCGGAACTAGCGGGAGGGCAGAAGCAGATACGCAGTATTTT.